The clone carrying this T cell receptor beta chain is a singleton in its sample. This sample is drawn from a study of blood T cell repertoires in COVID-19. The V gene's germline CDR1 is SEHNR and CDR2 FQNEAQ (reference sequence). The CDR3 is made up of 17 amino acids. V lost 5 bases and J lost 0, with 17 bases in between. The table came from immunoSEQ multiplex PCR; TCRdb's copy has only in-frame clones and leaves some out. Seen here are 130,000 to 150,000 clones, around 80% observed once, and the top ten hold around 9.6%. What was sequenced was peripheral blood. The chain carries TRBV7-9 and TRBJ2-1; D uncertain. This receptor was identified in a man between 60 and 75 years old with active or convalescent COVID-19. The DNA for the CDR3 is TGTGCCAGCAGCAGATCTTGGGCACTGAGCTCCTACAATGAGCAGTTCTTC. This translates into CASSRSWALSSYNEQFF.